Each of the 23 T cell receptor beta chains below was sequenced from the same sample in a study of blood T cell repertoires in COVID-19. The method was immunoSEQ multiplex PCR; TCRdb's version includes in-frame clones alone and lacks a portion of them. The data hold approximately 250,000 clones, with approximately 88% observed a single time. Sequencing was performed on PBMCs or T cells enriched from blood (not recorded which). The receptors come from a middle-aged woman with acute COVID-19.

This chain links TRBV18 with TRBJ2-1; D uncertain. Germline V CDR1 and CDR2: KGHSH, LQKENI. V was shortened by 2 bases and J by 9 bases, with 8 bases between the two germline ends. The CDR3 spans 12 residues. The CDR3 reads CASSPGTSEQFF. The CDR3 nucleotides are TGTGCCAGCTCACCAGGCACCAGTGAGCAGTTCTTC.

The genes are TRBV14 and TRBJ1-2; TRBD1 aligns across 7 bases. J was trimmed by 8 bases and V by 3 bases; bases with no gene match: 9. The CDR3 spans 14 residues. Looked up from germline, CDR1 is SGHDN and CDR2 is FVKESK. The CDR3 nucleotides read TGTGCCAGCAGCCAGACAGGGTTATATGGCGGCTACACCTTC. It specifies CASSQTGLYGGYTF.

This clone has more than one count but fewer than ten. This chain connects TRBV6-5 to TRBJ2-4; D not certain. Germline V gene data show CDR1 as MNHEY and CDR2 as SVGAGI. Trimming removed 7 bases at V and 1 base at J, with 11 bases between. The CDR3 runs to 14 residues. The CDR3 loop is CASKAFWAKNIQYF. The CDR3 nucleotides are TGTGCCAGCAAAGCTTTCTGGGCCAAAAACATTCAGTACTTC.

The rearrangement links TRBV2 to TRBJ2-7; unclear D gene. Germline V gene data show CDR1 as SNHLY and CDR2 as FYNNEI. The CDR3 sequence is 13 residues long. V was shortened by 0 bases and J by 6 bases, with 9 bases between the two germline ends. The CDR3 spells CASSEARFSEQYV. The CDR3 DNA follows: TGTGCCAGCAGTGAAGCGCGGTTTTCCGAGCAGTACGTC.

The rearrangement joins TRBV18 to TRBJ2-5, with D perhaps TRBD2 (6 bases). Germline V gene lookup returns CDR1 KGHSH and CDR2 LQKENI. V gave up 3 bases and J gave up 4 bases, with 12 bases separating them. This CDR3 is 14 amino acids long. CDR3 in DNA: TGTGCCAGCTCACCCCTACTAGCAGCAGAGACCCAGTACTTC. It encodes CASSPLLAAETQYF.

Turning to this clone: The junction does not match germline at one end; this may be a read error. This chain uses TRBV16 with TRBJ1-2, with TRBD1 matching 8 bases. CDR1 KGHSY and CDR2 FQNENV come from the germline V gene. The CDR3 spans 14 residues. The CDR3 reads CASSQRRGGTGRLF. DNA of the CDR3: TGTGCCAGCAGCCAAAGAAGGGGTGGGACAGGACGTCTCTTC.

The chain has TRBV27 and TRBJ1-5; D gene ambiguous. CDR1 is MNHEY and CDR2 is SMNVEV in the germline V gene (reference sequence). Trimming shortened V by 2 bases and J by 0 bases, and 8 bases separated the two germline ends. CDR3 length equals 15 residues. This chain's CDR3 is CASSLSGYSNQPQHF. In DNA form, the CDR3 reads TGTGCCAGCAGTTTAAGCGGATATAGCAATCAGCCCCAGCATTTT.

V gene TRBV28 combines with J gene TRBJ1-2; D gene unclear. Germline V gene sequence: CDR1 MDHEN, CDR2 SYDVKM. Trimming removed 6 bases from V and 7 bases from J, with 15 bases in between. This CDR3 has 13 residues. The CDR3 region is CASSAVPGGGYTF. CDR3 sequence (DNA): TGTGCCAGCAGCGCGGTCCCGGGAGGTGGCTACACCTTC.

The chain's CDR3 is CASNPTSSYEQYF. The CDR3 DNA sequence: TGTGCCAGCAACCCGACTAGCTCCTACGAGCAGTACTTC. The V gene is TRBV6-9, the J gene TRBJ2-7; D possibly corresponds to TRBD2 (6 bases). V lost 7 bases to trimming and J lost 0 bases, with 10 bases between them. The CDR3 is made up of 13 amino acids. The germline gives CDR1 MNHGY, CDR2 SVAAGI.

The V call is TRBV7-8, the J call TRBJ1-3; the match to TRBD1 covers 7 bases. Losses at the gene ends were 4 bases for V and 3 bases for J; bases not matched to a gene: 3. Germline-derived CDR1 and CDR2 are SGHVS and FQNEAQ. The length of the CDR3 is 14 residues. CDR3: CASSSRGDGNTIYF. The CDR3 DNA sequence: TGTGCCAGCAGCTCCAGGGGGGATGGAAACACCATATATTTT.

In the case of this clone: The limits of the CDR3 on the DNA are not certain, so only TCRdb's listed CDR3 is given. V is TRBV27 and J is TRBJ2-3; TRBD1, the D gene given by the table, was not confirmed from the DNA. The germline gives CDR1 MNHEY, CDR2 SMNVEV (reference sequence). The CDR3 adds up to 15 amino acids, both ends counted. The CDR3 spells CASSSSTGAGDTQYF.

The J gene is TRBJ1-5, the V gene TRBV21-1. TRBV21-1 is listed as a pseudogene. The CDR3 totals 16 residues. This chain's CDR3 is CASSKEWRVSNQPQHF. The CDR3 coding sequence is TGTGCCAGCAGCAAAGAGTGGCGGGTTAGCAATCAGCCCCAGCATTTT.

The rearrangement joins TRBV27 to TRBJ2-7; no clear D. CDR3 length: 14 residues. Per the germline V gene, CDR1 is MNHEY and CDR2 is SMNVEV (reference sequence). The V end was cut by 2 bases, the J end by 4 bases, with 12 bases between. The chain's CDR3 is CASSLAEPNYEQYF. In nucleotides, the CDR3 is TGTGCCAGCAGTTTAGCGGAGCCGAATTACGAGCAGTACTTC.

The table lists this clone with many counts. Within the sample, other DNA sequences also encode this same CDR3. J is TRBJ2-1 and V is TRBV7-8, with 7 bases matching TRBD2. CDR1 is SGHVS, CDR2 FQNEAQ, per germline. V was pared by 3 bases and J by 0 bases, with 5 bases of the junction left unmatched. The CDR3 contains 16 residues. In nucleotides, the CDR3 is TGTGCCAGCAGCTTTAACGGGGGGAGCTCCTACAATGAGCAGTTCTTC. Translated: CASSFNGGSSYNEQFF.

The chain recombines TRBV24-1 with TRBJ1-2; perhaps TRBD1 as D (5 bases). Trimming took off 3 bases at V and 1 base at J, with 11 bases between the two ends. There are 15 residues in the CDR3. CDR1 is KGHDR, CDR2 SFDVKD, per germline. The CDR3 region is CATSDGGTDNYGYTF. Here the CDR3 DNA reads TGTGCCACCAGTGATGGAGGGACGGATAACTATGGCTACACCTTC.

As DNA, the CDR3 is TGTGCCAGCAGCTTTGGCAGGGGCTCCTACGAGCAGTACTTC. Residues: CASSFGRGSYEQYF. The rearrangement uses TRBV7-3 and TRBJ2-7, with D possibly being TRBD1 (6 bases). Trimming cost V 3 bases and J 0 bases, with 9 bases left between them. Germline CDR1 and CDR2: SGHTA and FQGTGA. This CDR3 is 14 amino acids long. Full variable domain (missing parts from reference TRBV7-3 and TRBJ2-7): GAGVSQTPSNKVTEKGKYVELRCDPISGHTALYWYRQSLGQGPEFLIYFQGTGAADDSGLPNDRFFAVRPEGSVSTLKIQRTERGDSAVYLCASSFGRGSYEQYFGPGTRLTVT.

The chain carries TRBV19 and TRBJ2-6, with D possibly TRBD1 on 5 matching bases. Deletions cut 6 bases from V and 0 bases from J, with 12 bases between. The CDR3 runs 16 residues. Germline CDR1 reads LNHDA; CDR2 reads SQIVND (reference sequence). CDR3 DNA: TGTGCCAGTAGGTTGGACACGACCTCTGGGGCCAACGTCCTGACTTTC. It translates to CASRLDTTSGANVLTF.

The chain recombines TRBV25-1 with TRBJ1-1; possible D gene TRBD1, 6 bases. Germline V gene lookup returns CDR1 MGHDK and CDR2 SYGVNS. V dropped 7 bases and J dropped 4 bases, with 19 bases sitting between them. CDR3 size: 15 residues. DNA of the CDR3: TGTGCCAGCATTCCTCCCCCGAGGGGGAGCACTGAAGCTTTCTTT. Translation gives CASIPPPRGSTEAFF.

V and J are TRBV28 and TRBJ1-2, with 10 nucleotides matching TRBD1. CDR3 size: 14 residues. V shed 6 bases and J 6 bases; nucleotides not matched to a gene: 7. Germline-derived CDR1 and CDR2 are MDHEN and SYDVKM. CDR3 nucleotide sequence: TGTGCCAGCAGGGGTCGACAGGGGGCCCATGGCTACACCTTC. Protein: CASRGRQGAHGYTF.

This clone was counted once. The gene calls are TRBV7-2 and TRBJ2-6; D is possibly TRBD1 (6 bases). Trimming removed 5 bases at V and 4 bases at J, with 24 bases between. The CDR3 sequence is 19 residues long. CDR1 and CDR2 from the germline V gene are SGHTA and FQGNSA. CDR3 nucleotide sequence: TGTGCCAGCAGCCCCGCCCCGATAGACAGGTTTGGAGGGGCCAACGTCCTGACTTTC. Translating gives CASSPAPIDRFGGANVLTF.

The rearrangement links TRBV7-8 to TRBJ2-1; TRBD2 matches at 11 bases. The CDR3 is 16 amino acids. Germline V gene data show CDR1 as SGHVS and CDR2 as FQNEAQ. The J segment lost 7 bases and the V segment lost 2 bases, leaving 7 bases of the junction unmatched. In nucleotides, the CDR3 is TGTGCCAGCAGCTTAAATAGACTAGCGGGACAGAATGAGCAGTTCTTC. Translation: CASSLNRLAGQNEQFF.

J is TRBJ2-1 and V is TRBV25-1, with 10 positions matching TRBD1. CDR3 length equals 16 residues. Looked up from germline, CDR1 is MGHDK and CDR2 is SYGVNS. Unmatched junction bases numbered 15, after V lost 8 bases and J lost 8 bases. CDR3 residues: CASGKGPGQGYHEQFF. The CDR3 DNA is TGTGCCAGCGGGAAAGGTCCGGGACAGGGGTACCATGAGCAGTTCTTC.

The rearrangement uses TRBV5-4 and TRBJ2-2; a possible D gene is TRBD2 (6 bases). CDR1 and CDR2 from the germline V gene are SGHNT and YYREEE (reference sequence). The germline V and J ends were trimmed by 4 bases and 6 bases, with 16 bases remaining between them. The CDR3 is made up of 15 amino acids. CDR3 sequence: CASSPGPRGSGELFF. In nucleotides, the CDR3 is TGTGCCAGCAGCCCAGGGCCTCGGGGGTCCGGGGAGCTGTTTTTT.